Each of the 14 T cell receptor beta chains below was sequenced from the same sample in a study of cytotoxic CD8 clonotypes in ibrutinib-treated CLL. The table came from immunoSEQ multiplex PCR; TCRdb's copy has only in-frame clones and leaves some out. The sample lists roughly 150,000 clones; roughly 84% were seen once. The material sequenced was PBMCs, taken at disease progression, from a patient treated with ibrutinib. These receptor sequences come from a human donor with chronic lymphocytic leukemia.

V gene TRBV5-1 combines with J gene TRBJ2-3; D is unresolved. The CDR3 contains 15 residues. Looked up from germline, CDR1 is SGHRS and CDR2 is YFSETQ. Trimming removed 0 bases from V and 6 bases from J, with 14 bases in between. The CDR3 protein is CASSLVSRDVDTQYF. For the CDR3, the DNA is TGCGCCAGCAGCTTGGTTAGTAGGGATGTCGATACGCAGTATTTT.

This rearrangement joins TRBV27 to TRBJ2-7, with D perhaps matching TRBD2 (6 bases). The germline V gene has CDR1 MNHEY and CDR2 SMNVEV (reference sequence). The CDR3 contains 18 residues. V gave up 4 bases and J gave up 3 bases, with 25 bases separating them. The CDR3 spells CASSSHPPSDTILYEQYF. CDR3 bases: TGTGCCAGCAGTTCCCACCCCCCTAGCGATACTATACTCTACGAGCAGTACTTC.

The chain couples TRBV15 to TRBJ2-2; 7 bases match TRBD2. The trim removed 5 bases at V and 1 base at J, leaving 10 bases unmatched. In germline, CDR1 is LNHNV, CDR2 YYDKDF (reference sequence). The CDR3 covers 17 residues. CDR3 in DNA: TGTGCCACCAGCGAAAGAGGGGACTATGTGAACACCGGGGAGCTGTTTTTT. Residues: CATSERGDYVNTGELFF. The variable domain in full, completed from reference TRBV15 and TRBJ2-2, reads DAMVIQNPRYQVTQFGKPVTLSCSQTLNHNVMYWYQQKSSQAPKLLFHYYDKDFNNEADTPDNFQSRRPNTSFCFLDIRSPGLGDTAMYLCATSERGDYVNTGELFFGEGSRLTVL.

The CDR3 bases are TGTGCCTGGAGTGTACATGGCACCCGAGGAGGGACTGAAGCTTTCTTT. Its translation is CAWSVHGTRGGTEAFF. V gene TRBV30 combines with J gene TRBJ1-1; no definite D call. CDR1 and CDR2 from the germline V gene are GTSNPN and SVGIG (reference sequence). The CDR3 consists of 16 residues. The V and J ends lost 0 bases and 5 bases respectively, with 19 bases between them.

With respect to this clone: The sample carries other DNA sequences with the same CDR3. The genes are TRBV5-1 and TRBJ2-7, with D possibly TRBD2 on 6 matching bases. Deletions cut 2 bases from V and 1 base from J, with 10 bases between. The V gene's germline CDR1 is SGHRS and CDR2 YFSETQ. This CDR3 contains 14 residues. CDR3: CASSFRGESYEQYF. In DNA, the CDR3 is TGCGCCAGCAGCTTTCGCGGGGAATCCTACGAGCAGTACTTC.

The genes are TRBV5-1 and TRBJ2-5, with D unclear. V was cut by 4 bases and J by 4 bases, with 20 bases left in between. This CDR3 has 16 residues. Germline V gene sequence: CDR1 SGHRS, CDR2 YFSETQ. The CDR3, as DNA: TGCGCCAGCAGCCCGGCAGGCGCCGTTGATTCAGAGACCCAGTACTTC. This sequence encodes CASSPAGAVDSETQYF. Complete variable domain (other parts from reference TRBV5-1 and TRBJ2-5): KAGVTQTPRYLIKTRGQQVTLSCSPISGHRSVSWYQQTPGQGLQFLFEYFSETQRNKGNFPGRFSGRQFSNSRSEMNVSTLELGDSALYLCASSPAGAVDSETQYFGPGTRLLVL.

This clone was recorded once. The V and J genes are TRBV19 and TRBJ1-2, with unresolved D. Per germline, CDR1 LNHDA and CDR2 SQIVND (reference sequence). V was pared by 1 base and J by 3 bases, with 9 bases between. This CDR3 contains 14 residues. This CDR3 reads CASSIGKGDYGYTF. The CDR3 DNA sequence: TGTGCCAGTAGTATAGGGAAAGGAGACTATGGCTACACCTTC.

This chain links TRBV15 with TRBJ1-2; D is unresolved. Germline loops: CDR1 LNHNV, CDR2 YYDKDF (reference sequence). V was shortened by 4 bases and J by 4 bases, with 16 bases between the two germline ends. The CDR3 covers 15 residues. The CDR3 here is CATSTDSDGLYGYTF. CDR3 DNA sequence: TGTGCCACCAGCACTGATTCGGACGGACTCTATGGCTACACCTTC.

This clone appeared once. V usage is TRBV4-2 and J usage is TRBJ2-2; no clear D. This CDR3 comprises 15 residues. V lost 0 bases and J lost 6, with 11 bases in between. Germline V gene sequence: CDR1 LGHNA, CDR2 YNFKEQ. CDR3 sequence: CASSQDPGRSGELFF. CDR3 nucleotide sequence: TGTGCCAGCAGCCAAGATCCTGGGCGGTCCGGGGAGCTGTTTTTT.

In DNA, the CDR3 is TGCAGCGTTGCGAGGGTATTCGACAATGAGCAGTTCTTC. Its translation: CSVARVFDNEQFF. V gene TRBV29-1 combines with J gene TRBJ2-1; tentatively, D is TRBD2 (5 bases). Germline CDR1 SQVTM, CDR2 ANQGSEA. This CDR3 region has 13 residues. Trimming took off 4 bases at V and 5 bases at J, with 12 bases between the two ends.

This clone was counted once. J is TRBJ2-1 and V is TRBV7-3; 7 bases align to TRBD2. The CDR3 sequence is 13 residues long. Looked up from germline, CDR1 is SGHTA and CDR2 is FQGTGA. Trimming cost V 6 bases and J 9 bases; bases outside gene matches: 8. CDR3 nucleotides: TGTGCCAGCAGTCTAGCGGTGCTCGGTGAGCAGTTCTTC. Its protein is CASSLAVLGEQFF.

This chain uses TRBV19 with TRBJ1-2, with D tentatively TRBD1 (5 bases). The germline V gene has CDR1 LNHDA and CDR2 SQIVND (reference sequence). Deletions cut 5 bases from V and 3 bases from J, with 16 bases between. The CDR3 is 15 amino acids. The chain's CDR3 is CASSHFRDEDYGYTF. CDR3 DNA: TGTGCCAGTAGTCACTTCCGGGACGAAGACTATGGCTACACCTTC.

V gene TRBV9 combines with J gene TRBJ2-1, with D perhaps TRBD2 (6 bases). Trimming pared 5 bases from V and 1 base from J, leaving 16 bases between. This CDR3 contains 16 residues. Germline V gives CDR1 SGDLS, CDR2 YYNGEE. CDR3 sequence reads: CASSRLEFGSYNEQFF. DNA of the CDR3: TGTGCCAGCAGTCGACTAGAATTCGGGTCCTACAATGAGCAGTTCTTC.

The rearrangement uses TRBV28 and TRBJ2-7; D remains ambiguous. V was clipped by 2 bases and J by 6 bases, with 11 bases between them. Germline assignment: CDR1 MDHEN and CDR2 SYDVKM. The CDR3 runs to 13 residues. The CDR3 DNA reads TGTGCCAGCAGTTTAACGCGGAAAGTCGAGCAGTACTTC. Translating it yields CASSLTRKVEQYF.